This T cell receptor (beta chain) stems from a study of patients and donors after allogeneic stem cell transplantation. V was trimmed by 4 bases and J by 8 bases, leaving 23 bases between them. The CDR3 sequence is 16 residues long. The germline gives CDR1 MGHDK, CDR2 SYGVNS. This clonotype was detected a few times. TCRdb reprocessed the RT-PCR reads with MiXCR, giving one entry per CDR3 protein. The sample yields more than 150,000 distinct CDR3 sequences, more than 35% seen once. This TCR was recovered from a human donor who was either an allogeneic HSCT recipient or a stem cell or donor lymphocyte infusion donor (not recorded which). It is not recorded whose cells these are; they may come from a transplant donor. V is TRBV25-1 and J is TRBJ1-2; D is perhaps TRBD1 (6 bases). The sequenced sample consisted of blood, either unsorted or a sorted T cell fraction (not recorded which). CDR3 residues: CASSGPQGRSFRGYTF. The DNA of the CDR3 is TGTGCCAGCAGTGGACCACAGGGACGGTCCTTTAGGGGCTACACCTTC.